This record covers a single T cell receptor (beta chain). As yet, its antigen is unknown. This sample was included in a study of graft-versus-host responses after intestinal transplantation. Study as a whole: The whole recipient group had anti-thymocyte globulin induction followed by tacrolimus and steroids for roughly three years.

CDR1 and CDR2 from the germline V gene are ENHRY and SYGVKD. The CDR3 consists of 15 residues. The V end was cut by 6 bases, the J end by 0 bases, with 12 bases between. Study-wide results and limits: Within allografts, high graft-versus-host to host-versus-graft clonal ratios were seen among patients with graft-donor T cell macrochimerism.

Sequencing was performed with immunoSEQ multiplex PCR; in TCRdb, only in-frame clones are kept and a portion is missing. The sample has over 85,000 clones, just under 95% seen once. Sequenced material: unstimulated CD8+ T cells sorted from spleen or lymph node cells, taken before intestinal transplant. The receptor's source is a human donor who received an intestinal transplant. The chain has TRBV10-3 and TRBJ1-3; TRBD1 might be the D (6 bases). The CDR3 sequence: CAISGQLYSGNTIYF. The CDR3 bases are TGTGCCATCAGCGGACAGCTATACTCTGGAAACACCATATATTTT.